A single sample is the source of the 13 T cell receptor beta chains below, sequenced in a study of blood T cell repertoires in COVID-19 (dated by TCRdb to the early 2020s). To prepare the library, the immunoSEQ multiplex PCR assay was applied. Imported from immuneACCESS, the table was reduced by TCRdb to in-frame sequences with V and J called. These copies leave out some clones; in studies compared against another copy, an unresolved V gene accounts for under half, and the cause of the remainder is not known. This sample lists about 39,000 clones; about four fifths were detected once. About 9% of the sample belongs to the ten largest clones. Sequencing used peripheral blood. These receptors all come from a man aged 55 to 70 in a cohort sampled during active COVID-19.

The rearrangement joins TRBV10-3 to TRBJ2-7; TRBD1 might be the D (6 bases). CDR1 is ENHRY, CDR2 SYGVKD, per germline. The CDR3 covers 15 residues. Trimming pared 4 bases from V and 3 bases from J, leaving 16 bases between. Written as DNA, the CDR3 is TGTGCCATCAGTGGGGGCTGGGGGCAGGGCTACGAGCAGTACTTC. Encoded protein: CAISGGWGQGYEQYF.

This chain links TRBV10-3 with TRBJ2-6; D is unclear. The V and J ends lost 5 bases and 0 bases respectively, with 5 bases between them. Germline V gene data show CDR1 as ENHRY and CDR2 as SYGVKD. This CDR3 region has 14 residues. The CDR3 bases are TGTGCCATCAGTTCCTCCTCTGGGGCCAACGTCCTGACTTTC. Residues: CAISSSSGANVLTF.

This chain joins TRBV28 and TRBJ2-2; TRBD2 agrees at 10 bases. Germline CDR1 is MDHEN and CDR2 is SYDVKM. Germline trimming cut 6 bases from V and 7 bases from J; bases unmatched to any gene: 8. CDR3 length: 15 residues. The CDR3: CASRALAGDVGELFF. CDR3 DNA: TGTGCCAGCAGAGCGCTAGCGGGAGATGTCGGGGAGCTGTTTTTT.

The J gene is TRBJ1-3, the V gene TRBV9, with 7 bases fitting TRBD1. CDR3 length equals 14 residues. V shed 5 bases, J shed 7 bases, and the junction held 9 bases outside the gene matches. The V gene's germline CDR1 is SGDLS and CDR2 YYNGEE. CDR3 amino acids: CASSGGDRANTIYF. CDR3 sequence (DNA): TGTGCCAGCAGTGGGGGAGACAGGGCGAACACCATATATTTT.

V gene TRBV6-5 combines with J gene TRBJ2-1; D might be TRBD2 (6 bases). Per germline, CDR1 MNHEY and CDR2 SVGAGI. The CDR3 consists of 13 residues. Trimming removed 6 bases at V and 5 bases at J, with 11 bases between. The CDR3 sequence: CASRGAGNNEQFF. CDR3 in DNA: TGTGCCAGCAGAGGGGCGGGAAACAATGAGCAGTTCTTC.

The chain links TRBV5-1 to TRBJ2-2, with 9 bases fitting TRBD2. The V gene's germline CDR1 is SGHRS and CDR2 YFSETQ. This CDR3 comprises 15 residues. V trimming: 5 bases; J trimming: 7 bases; junction bases outside the gene matches: 9. In DNA form, the CDR3 reads TGCGCCAGCAGGTGGAGTAGCGGGGGCCACGGGGAGCTGTTTTTT. This encodes CASRWSSGGHGELFF.

The chain recombines TRBV10-3 with TRBJ1-3; D uncertain. The CDR3 extends over 12 amino acids. Per the germline V gene, CDR1 is ENHRY and CDR2 is SYGVKD. Between the trimmed V and J ends, which lost 8 bases and 7 bases, there was a span of 12 bases. CDR3 DNA sequence: TGTGCCATCTCTACCCCCGGGAACACCATATATTTT. This gives the protein CAISTPGNTIYF.

The rearrangement joins TRBV7-3 to TRBJ1-1, with 7 bases that match TRBD1. The V segment lost 5 bases and the J segment 4 bases; nucleotides outside the gene matches: 7. The CDR3 covers 14 residues. Germline assignment: CDR1 SGHTA and CDR2 FQGTGA. CDR3 nucleotides: TGTGCCAGCAGCGCAACAGGGGTAGTCACTGAAGCTTTCTTT. Its protein is CASSATGVVTEAFF. The full variable domain, its missing parts supplied by reference TRBV7-3 and TRBJ1-1, is GAGVSQTPSNKVTEKGKYVELRCDPISGHTALYWYRQSLGQGPEFLIYFQGTGAADDSGLPNDRFFAVRPEGSVSTLKIQRTERGDSAVYLCASSATGVVTEAFFGQGTRLTVV.

The rearrangement joins TRBV18 to TRBJ2-5; a weak D match, TRBD2 (7 bases). Trimming stripped 4 bases from V and 4 bases from J, with 16 bases between. This CDR3 comprises 15 residues. Germline CDR1 KGHSH, CDR2 LQKENI. CDR3 nucleotides: TGTGCCAGCTCACTCGGAGGAGGGGGGGCAGAGACCCAGTACTTC. Translating it yields CASSLGGGGAETQYF.

The CDR3 region has the DNA TGTGCCTGGAGTGTACGTCGGTCCGGGGAGCTGTTTTTT. Translated: CAWSVRRSGELFF. The chain couples TRBV30 to TRBJ2-2, with D uncertain. The length of the CDR3 is 13 residues. Trimming took off 0 bases at V and 6 bases at J, with 8 bases between the two ends. Germline CDR1 GTSNPN, CDR2 SVGIG (reference sequence).

This rearrangement joins TRBV4-1 to TRBJ1-1; maybe TRBD1 (6 bases). Trimming took 0 bases from V and 1 from J, leaving 9 bases between them. The CDR3 totals 15 residues. Germline values: CDR1 MGHRA, CDR2 YSYEKL. The CDR3 DNA follows: TGCGCCAGCAGCCAAGAACCGGACAGGAACACTGAAGCTTTCTTT. It translates to CASSQEPDRNTEAFF.

The chain is built from TRBV4-2 and TRBJ2-1; 14 bases fit TRBD2. This CDR3 contains 19 residues. Per the germline V gene, CDR1 is LGHNA and CDR2 is YNFKEQ. V shed 1 base and J 0 bases; nucleotides not matched to a gene: 5. CDR3 nucleotides: TGTGCCAGCAGCCAAGGGACTAGCGGGGGGCCGAGCTCCTACAATGAGCAGTTCTTC. It translates to CASSQGTSGGPSSYNEQFF.

V gene TRBV7-8 combines with J gene TRBJ2-7; 8 bases are shared with TRBD2. Germline values: CDR1 SGHVS, CDR2 FQNEAQ. The CDR3 totals 15 residues. V gave up 1 base and J gave up 2 bases; unmatched junction bases: 4. The CDR3 bases are TGTGCCAGCAGCTTAGGAGCGGGGGCTCCCTACGAGCAGTACTTC. The encoded protein is CASSLGAGAPYEQYF.